This T cell receptor (beta chain) comes out of a study of blood T cell repertoires in COVID-19. Across the study: From the United States, Italy and Spain came samples of acute and convalescent COVID-19. The cDNA or gDNA used as material had been derived from T cells, B-cell-depleted T cells, or PBMCs.

Seattle's cohort entered during active infection and was followed longitudinally. As originally analysed: The assay estimated nucleated cells by amplifying reference gene primers. Clones were read by immunoSEQ multiplex PCR, and TCRdb kept only the in-frame ones, dropping some. V, J and clone size derive from that table, while D and trimming were established from the DNA sequence. The repertoire holds about 160,000 clones, about four fifths seen once, with more than 6.5% in the top ten. Germline CDR1 reads SGHTA; CDR2 reads FQGTGA. V was shortened by 2 bases and J by 2 bases, with 13 bases between the two germline ends. CDR3 length equals 15 residues.

Sequenced sample: peripheral blood. The rearrangement joins TRBV7-3 to TRBJ2-7; D is unclear. This clonotype originated in a woman aged 55-70 years with COVID-19, enrolled during active disease. CDR3 sequence: CASSLGPTRTYEQYF. The CDR3 DNA reads as TGTGCCAGCAGCTTAGGCCCCACGAGGACCTACGAGCAGTACTTC.